Listed below are T cell receptor beta chains from one sample, sequenced in a study of read filtering for tumor transcriptome and immune sequencing. Via MiXCR, TCRdb re-called the reads, giving one row per CDR3 protein. This table holds roughly 90,000 distinct CDR3 sequences, 20% to 25% found once. The sample consisted of a population of CD138-negative cells sorted from bone marrow. All receptors derive from a donor at least 40 years old with multiple myeloma. Each CDR3 is given with its conserved first and last residue. D genes are given only for firm matches. Size is stated for part of the rows, as once, few or many counts, or as a class when the clone is expanded.

clone size: -
J gene: TRBJ1-5
V gene: TRBV20-1
D gene: -
CDR3 DNA: TGCAGTGCTAGACAGGGTGGAGTGAATCAGCCCCAGCATTTT
CDR3 protein: CSARQGGVNQPQHF

clone size: many
J gene: TRBJ2-1
V gene: TRBV7-3
D gene: -
CDR3 DNA: TGTGCCAGCAGCCTCAATGCTTACAATGAGCAGTTCTTC
CDR3 protein: CASSLNAYNEQFF

clone size: -
J gene: TRBJ1-5
V gene: TRBV7-8
D gene: -
CDR3 DNA: TGTGCCAGCAGCTTAGTGACGGATAAGCCCCAGCATTTT
CDR3 protein: CASSLVTDKPQHF

clone size: many
J gene: TRBJ2-3
V gene: TRBV2
D gene: -
CDR3 DNA: TGTGCCAGCAGTGTGGGAGATACGCAGTATTTT
CDR3 protein: CASSVGDTQYF

clone size: many
J gene: TRBJ1-1
V gene: TRBV11-2
D gene: -
CDR3 DNA: TGTGCCAGCAGCCGGGACCGTGTATTTTTCACTGAAGCTTTCTTT
CDR3 protein: CASSRDRVFFTEAFF

clone size: many
J gene: TRBJ1-1
V gene: TRBV6-6
D gene: TRBD1
CDR3 DNA: TGTGCCAGCAGGGACAGGGAAGGGAACACTGAAGCTTTCTTT
CDR3 protein: CASRDREGNTEAFF

clone size: few
J gene: TRBJ2-6
V gene: TRBV5-1
D gene: -
CDR3 DNA: TGCGCCAGCAGGAGGGGGGCTGGGGCCAACGTCCTGACTTTC
CDR3 protein: CASRRGAGANVLTF

clone size: -
J gene: TRBJ2-2
V gene: TRBV5-4
D gene: -
CDR3 DNA: TGTTCCAGCAGCCTTCGGGCGAACGCCGGGGAGCTGTTTTTT
CDR3 protein: CSSSLRANAGELFF

clone size: many
J gene: TRBJ1-1
V gene: TRBV6-2/TRBV6-3
D gene: -
CDR3 DNA: TGTGCCAGCAGCACCGTAAGGGTGAACACTGAAGCTTTCTTT
CDR3 protein: CASSTVRVNTEAFF

clone size: few
J gene: TRBJ1-2
V gene: TRBV29-1
D gene: TRBD1
CDR3 DNA: TGCAGCGTTACAGGGGTTCCTTCTAACTATGGCTACACCTTC
CDR3 protein: CSVTGVPSNYGYTF

clone size: many
J gene: TRBJ2-1
V gene: TRBV2
D gene: -
CDR3 DNA: TGTGCCAGCAGACCAGAAGGCAGGGTACTGAGCTCCTACAATGAGCAGTTCTTC
CDR3 protein: CASRPEGRVLSSYNEQFF

clone size: few
J gene: TRBJ1-1
V gene: TRBV6-5
D gene: -
CDR3 DNA: TGTGCCAGCAGTTACAGTAGTAGGGTGAACACTGAAGCTTTCTTT
CDR3 protein: CASSYSSRVNTEAFF

clone size: many
J gene: TRBJ2-7
V gene: TRBV7-9
D gene: TRBD1
CDR3 DNA: TGTGCCAGCAGCGACAGGGGAGGAGCCTACGAGCAGTACTTC
CDR3 protein: CASSDRGGAYEQYF

clone size: many
J gene: TRBJ2-7
V gene: TRBV28
D gene: -
CDR3 DNA: TGTGCCAGCAGTTCACCACCCCCCAGAGGTCGTAAAGTACTCCCCTACGAGCAGTACTTC
CDR3 protein: CASSSPPPRGRKVLPYEQYF

clone size: many
J gene: TRBJ2-5
V gene: TRBV20-1
D gene: TRBD2
CDR3 DNA: TGCAGTGCTAGAGATGGGACTAGCGGGGCCCAACAAGAGACCCAGTACTTC
CDR3 protein: CSARDGTSGAQQETQYF

clone size: few
J gene: TRBJ2-2
V gene: TRBV5-5
D gene: -
CDR3 DNA: TGTGCCAGCAGAAGGCGGGACACCGGGGAGCTGTTTTTT
CDR3 protein: CASRRRDTGELFF

clone size: -
J gene: TRBJ2-3
V gene: TRBV11-2
D gene: TRBD2
CDR3 DNA: TGTGCCAGCAGCCCACTCGGGGGGGCCGTGGGAGATACGCAGTATTTT
CDR3 protein: CASSPLGGAVGDTQYF

clone size: many
J gene: TRBJ1-1
V gene: TRBV29-1
D gene: -
CDR3 DNA: TGCAGCGTATCTATCGGGGCGAGGTACACTGAAGCTTTCTTT
CDR3 protein: CSVSIGARYTEAFF

clone size: many
J gene: TRBJ1-6
V gene: TRBV5-1
D gene: -
CDR3 DNA: TGCGCCAGCAGCTTGGCCGGCCAGGGAAGCTCCTATAATTCACCCCTCCACTTT
CDR3 protein: CASSLAGQGSSYNSPLHF

clone size: -
J gene: TRBJ2-7
V gene: TRBV6-1
D gene: -
CDR3 DNA: TGTGCCAGCAGTACCCGGACTACTACCTACGAGCAGTACTTC
CDR3 protein: CASSTRTTTYEQYF

clone size: many
J gene: TRBJ2-3
V gene: TRBV6-1
D gene: -
CDR3 DNA: TGTGCCAGCGGGGTCAGTTCTAGCACAGATACGCAGTATTTT
CDR3 protein: CASGVSSSTDTQYF

clone size: -
J gene: TRBJ2-7
V gene: TRBV29-1
D gene: -
CDR3 DNA: TGCAGCGTTGGATCGCGGGTTCGGGGGTACGAGCAGTACTTC
CDR3 protein: CSVGSRVRGYEQYF

clone size: many
J gene: TRBJ2-3
V gene: TRBV7-9
D gene: TRBD2
CDR3 DNA: TGTGCCAGCAGCGCAGTTAGCGGGGTATTTCACACAGATACGCAGTATTTT
CDR3 protein: CASSAVSGVFHTDTQYF

clone size: -
J gene: TRBJ2-3
V gene: TRBV7-6
D gene: TRBD2
CDR3 DNA: TGTGCCAGCAGCTTAAGGCCGGGAGGGGTTGCAGATACGCAGTATTTT
CDR3 protein: CASSLRPGGVADTQYF

clone size: -
J gene: TRBJ1-1
V gene: TRBV12-3/TRBV12-4
D gene: -
CDR3 DNA: TGTGCCAGCAGTTTGGCGGGGAGTGACACTGAAGCTCTCTTT
CDR3 protein: CASSLAGSDTEALF

clone size: -
J gene: TRBJ2-1
V gene: TRBV5-1
D gene: TRBD1
CDR3 DNA: TGCGCCAGCAGCCAGGGGACAGGGTACAATGAGCAGTTCTTC
CDR3 protein: CASSQGTGYNEQFF

clone size: many
J gene: TRBJ2-5
V gene: TRBV14
D gene: TRBD1
CDR3 DNA: TGTGCCAGCAGCCTGGGACAGGGAGACGAGACCCAGTACTTC
CDR3 protein: CASSLGQGDETQYF

clone size: many
J gene: TRBJ2-5
V gene: TRBV2
D gene: -
CDR3 DNA: TGTGCCAGCAGTGGGTTGCGGGGAGAGACCCAGTACTTC
CDR3 protein: CASSGLRGETQYF

clone size: many
J gene: TRBJ1-5
V gene: TRBV2
D gene: -
CDR3 DNA: TGTGCCAGCAGTAACGACAATCAGCCCCAGCATTTT
CDR3 protein: CASSNDNQPQHF

clone size: many
J gene: TRBJ2-1
V gene: TRBV5-5
D gene: TRBD2
CDR3 DNA: TGTGCCAGCAGCTTGAGGGCTAGCGGGGGGTTCTACAATGAGCAGTTCTTC
CDR3 protein: CASSLRASGGFYNEQFF

clone size: -
J gene: TRBJ2-5
V gene: TRBV9
D gene: -
CDR3 DNA: TGTGCCAGCAGCGTAAGCAGCCAAGAGACCCAGTACTTC
CDR3 protein: CASSVSSQETQYF

clone size: many
J gene: TRBJ2-7
V gene: TRBV11-2
D gene: -
CDR3 DNA: TGTGCCAGCAGCTTAAGCCTAGGGTCCTACGAGCAGTACTTC
CDR3 protein: CASSLSLGSYEQYF

clone size: many
J gene: TRBJ2-1
V gene: TRBV5-1
D gene: TRBD1
CDR3 DNA: TGCGCCAGCGGATTCCCGTCCGGGACAGGACCTTACAATGAGCAGTTCTTC
CDR3 protein: CASGFPSGTGPYNEQFF

clone size: many
J gene: TRBJ2-1
V gene: TRBV7-9
D gene: TRBD2
CDR3 DNA: TGTGCCAGCAGCCTCGCGGGGGGCTACAATGAGCAGTTCTTC
CDR3 protein: CASSLAGGYNEQFF

clone size: few
J gene: TRBJ2-2
V gene: TRBV20-1
D gene: -
CDR3 DNA: TGCAGTGCTAGAAAGAACGGGGAGCTGTTTTTT
CDR3 protein: CSARKNGELFF

clone size: many
J gene: TRBJ2-2
V gene: TRBV27
D gene: -
CDR3 DNA: TGTGCCAGCAGTTCACTAGGAGGGGCCGGGGAGCTGTTTTTT
CDR3 protein: CASSSLGGAGELFF

clone size: many
J gene: TRBJ1-4
V gene: TRBV12-3/TRBV12-4
D gene: -
CDR3 DNA: TGTGCCAGCAGTTTTCGGTCAAGTAATGAAAAACTGTTTTTT
CDR3 protein: CASSFRSSNEKLFF